This entry concerns a single T cell receptor beta chain. This clone showed up just a few times. Its antigen is currently not known. Base-call qualities are not available, and no considerably larger clone is one nucleotide away. All of the isolated RNA was reverse transcribed with the High Capacity cDNA Reverse Transcription Kit, so expressed TCRB transcripts were sequenced. Deep immunoSEQ sequencing was performed on naive, central memory and regulatory T cell samples, with an average of roughly 4 million total reads per sample. After sorted cells were lysed in RLT buffer, RNA was extracted with DNase-treated RNeasy Micro or Mini kits, with the choice depending on cell number. Each cell subset was processed separately to prevent cross-contamination, with patient and healthy donor samples processed together. Using the immunoSEQ multiplex PCR, TCRB sequences were amplified from cDNA into 87-bp fragments spanning the CDR3 region. Sequencing of the amplicons was performed on the Illumina HiSeq platform. The published analysis was carried out like this. Synthetic template baselines were used to correct PCR bias computationally, reads within Hamming distance 2 were collapsed together, and singletons that could not be merged were discarded. Reads were aligned to IMGT to assign V, D and J genes, CDR3 length, and insertions or deletions at six rearrangement sites. Within each subset, clonotype counts were normalized to sorted cell number, and only after that were true diversity and Gini coefficients computed with the tcR R package. The overlap coefficient, calculated on TCRB nucleotide sequences, was used to measure repertoire sharing. Out-of-frame TCRB sequences from naive cells were analyzed to stand in for the pre-selection repertoire. TCRdb stores this immuneACCESS table with in-frame sequences only. Part of the clones is absent; in the studies checked, under half of the shortfall reflects unresolved V genes, and no reason is known for the rest. The DNA gave D and trimming, while V, J and clone size come from that table. For this sample the table gives approximately 600,000 clones, of which 9.5% to 15% were detected only once. The ten most abundant clones make up around 0.12% of the sample.

The data are from a study of beta chain features in type 1 diabetes (dated by TCRdb to the late 2010s). For context, the study as a whole: Mean age, gender distribution, total cell number and subset yield were not different between patients and healthy donors. Regulatory and stem cell-like memory subsets were obtained from only 8 patients and roughly 8 healthy donors, while naive and central memory subsets were obtained from all 30 or so donors. The study compared the TCRB repertoires of sorted circulating CD4+ T cell subsets in recently diagnosed type 1 diabetes patients with those in matched healthy donors. A total of 85 million to 140 million sorted cells were examined across all samples, and a strong correlation was observed between cell number per subset and RNA yield. Study-level results and caveats: Because cDNA was sequenced instead of genomic DNA, highly expressing activated cells could be over-represented, though the groups showed no difference in activation or CD3 levels. Fewer insertions and more nucleotide deletions at VDJ recombination sites were observed in patients with type 1 diabetes, implying thymic rearrangement abnormalities. PCR might favor shorter templates, but patient and control samples were amplified and corrected together, so any skew would affect both groups equally. Only small numbers of individuals were included in the HLA sub-analyses, which left unresolved whether HLA type had any influence on TCRB rearrangement. A moderate but significant shortening of TCRB CDR3 length was observed in type 1 diabetes patients in all four CD4+ subsets. Naive, central memory and regulatory TCRB repertoires appeared to be more similar among patients than among healthy donors.

Each donor gave one peripheral blood draw, averaging about 100 mL, which was collected into heparinised tubes. A BD FACSAria II and a panel including CD45RO, CCR7, CD25, CD127, CD95 and CD27 were used to sort naive, central memory, regulatory and stem cell-like memory CD4+ T cells. Purity was above 98% for every sorted population. Right away, PBMCs were isolated by Lymphoprep density gradient centrifugation and were stained directly, with no culture step. So that batch effects would be minimized, each experiment stained and sorted samples in pairs, pairing one healthy donor with one patient. From a lookup of the germline V gene, CDR1 and CDR2 are MDHEN and SYDVKM. The CDR3 has 13 amino acids, counting the end cysteine and phenylalanine. The read is trimmed to its CDR3 DNA, 39 bases read in frame from base 1. Trimming removed 10 bases from V and 7 bases from J, leaving 17 bases between the germline ends.

In this chain, TRBV28 is recombined with TRBJ1-5; TRBD1 is perhaps the D gene, given 5 matching bases. The sequenced material came from naive CD4+ T cells from blood. The cell subset or site label, read with the paper, signifies: true naive CD4+ T cells. The TCR comes from a young man with type 1 diabetes. Read as DNA, the sequence is TGTGCCACCAACCCAGGGAACGGCCAGCCCCAGCATTTT. Translated, it reads CATNPGNGQPQHF.